The 15 T cell receptor beta chains reported below all come from one sample, sequenced in a study of cytotoxic CD8 clonotypes in ibrutinib-treated CLL. TCRdb keeps only in-frame clones here, not all; method: immunoSEQ multiplex PCR. Of more than 150,000 clones listed, around 72% are singletons. This material consisted of PBMCs, taken after 24 months of ibrutinib treatment. Receptors were obtained from a human donor with chronic lymphocytic leukemia.

The genes are TRBV5-1 and TRBJ1-1; D not resolved. V was cut by 0 bases and J by 2 bases, with 8 bases left in between. The CDR3 sequence is 14 residues long. Per germline, CDR1 SGHRS and CDR2 YFSETQ. The CDR3 DNA follows: TGCGCCAGCAGCTTGGTGGCGTATAACACTGAAGCTTTCTTT. Translation gives CASSLVAYNTEAFF.

The rearrangement uses TRBV6-5 and TRBJ2-1; D is undetermined. The CDR3 covers 12 residues. Germline assignment: CDR1 MNHEY and CDR2 SVGAGI. The V end lost 6 bases, the J end lost 10 bases, and 13 bases lay between the germline ends. In nucleotides, the CDR3 is TGTGCCAGCAGCCCCCTGGGTGGGGAGCAGTTCTTC. The encoded protein is CASSPLGGEQFF.

The genes are TRBV14 and TRBJ2-7; 9 nucleotides match TRBD1. CDR3 length: 17 amino acids. J gave up 4 bases and V 3 bases, and 13 bases lay outside the gene matches. Germline CDR1 reads SGHDN; CDR2 reads FVKESK. In DNA, the CDR3 is TGTGCCAGCAGCCAGGCTAAACAGGGGGCAAGGATGTACGAGCAGTACTTC. Its translation: CASSQAKQGARMYEQYF.

The chain recombines TRBV5-1 with TRBJ1-2, with TRBD1 matching over 7 bases. Unmatched junction bases numbered 7, after V lost 5 bases and J lost 6 bases. The CDR3 totals 13 residues. CDR1 is SGHRS, CDR2 YFSETQ, per germline. The CDR3 DNA is TGCGCCAGCAGTTTTACAGGGGACGATGGCTACACCTTC. Translating it yields CASSFTGDDGYTF.

This chain joins TRBV4-1 and TRBJ2-7, with D perhaps being TRBD1 or TRBD2 (6 bases each). Germline CDR1 MGHRA, CDR2 YSYEKL. Trimming took off 1 base at V and 0 bases at J, with 16 bases between the two ends. The CDR3 runs 17 residues. CDR3 DNA sequence: TGCGCCAGCAGCCAAGGGGGGCTTAGCGGTAGCTCCTACGAGCAGTACTTC. Protein: CASSQGGLSGSSYEQYF.

V and J are TRBV15 and TRBJ2-7; 8 nucleotides match TRBD1. Germline values: CDR1 LNHNV, CDR2 YYDKDF (reference sequence). The J segment lost 2 bases and the V segment lost 3 bases, leaving 9 bases of the junction unmatched. The CDR3 covers 16 residues. CDR3 region: CATSSLSDRAPYEQYF. As DNA, the CDR3 is TGTGCCACCAGCAGCCTCTCGGACAGGGCTCCCTACGAGCAGTACTTC.

This chain links TRBV28 with TRBJ1-1, with D tentatively TRBD1 (5 bases). The CDR3 extends over 16 amino acids. In germline, CDR1 is MDHEN, CDR2 SYDVKM. V lost 6 bases, J lost 0 bases, and 17 bases lay in between. This CDR3 is CASSFRQLVLNTEAFF. CDR3 DNA sequence: TGTGCCAGCAGCTTCCGACAGTTGGTCTTGAACACTGAAGCTTTCTTT.

The chain combines TRBV19 with TRBJ2-5; 10 nucleotides line up with TRBD1. With 2 bases clipped from V and 4 bases from J, the junction kept 4 bases outside the gene matches. Germline V CDR1 and CDR2: LNHDA, SQIVND (reference sequence). The CDR3 sequence is 15 residues long. The chain's CDR3 is CASSIWTGGLETQYF. Written as DNA, the CDR3 is TGTGCCAGTAGTATATGGACAGGGGGGTTAGAGACCCAGTACTTC.

The chain carries TRBV7-6 and TRBJ1-5; D remains unclear. From germline, CDR1 is SGHVS and CDR2 FNYEAQ. The CDR3 extends over 15 amino acids. Trimming removed 5 bases at V and 4 bases at J, with 15 bases between. DNA for the CDR3: TGTGCCAGCAGCCCTATAGGACGAGAGAATCAGCCCCAGCATTTT. It yields the protein CASSPIGRENQPQHF. Full variable domain (outside the CDR3, taken from reference TRBV7-6 and TRBJ1-5): GAGVSQSPRYKVTKRGQDVALRCDPISGHVSLYWYRQALGQGPEFLTYFNYEAQQDKSGLPNDRFSAERPEGSISTLTIQRTEQRDSAMYRCASSPIGRENQPQHFGDGTRLSIL.

The J gene is TRBJ1-5, the V gene TRBV5-6; 10 bases line up with TRBD1. J lost 2 bases, V lost 4 bases, and 6 bases had no gene match. The CDR3 totals 16 residues. The germline V gene encodes CDR1 SGHDT and CDR2 YYEEEE. The CDR3 DNA is TGTGCCAGCAGCCCACGACAGGGGGCGGGCAATCAGCCCCAGCATTTT. It specifies CASSPRQGAGNQPQHF.

The chain uses TRBV7-8 and TRBJ1-2, with D perhaps TRBD1 (5 bases). This CDR3 contains 13 residues. CDR1 is SGHVS, CDR2 FQNEAQ, per germline. V was clipped by 5 bases and J by 8 bases, with 15 bases between them. The CDR3 DNA follows: TGTGCCAGCAGCCCCAGCGGGGCTCGAGGCTACACCTTC. It codes for CASSPSGARGYTF.

The chain employs TRBV4-2 and TRBJ1-4; 10 nucleotides line up with TRBD1. The CDR3 length is 16 residues. Trimming cost V 3 bases and J 8 bases; bases outside gene matches: 9. CDR1 and CDR2 (germline): LGHNA, YNFKEQ. CDR3 sequence reads: CASSHSSGTGEEKLFF. As DNA, the CDR3 is TGTGCCAGCAGCCATTCCTCCGGGACAGGGGAGGAAAAACTGTTTTTT.

The chain has TRBV5-6 and TRBJ2-7; D is perhaps TRBD1 or TRBD2 (6 bases each). The germline gives CDR1 SGHDT, CDR2 YYEEEE. V was cut by 0 bases and J by 5 bases, with 12 bases left in between. The CDR3 has 14 amino acids. CDR3 sequence (DNA): TGTGCCAGCAGCTTGGTAGGGGGGCTAAACGAGCAGTACTTC. It codes for CASSLVGGLNEQYF.

Only a few counts were recorded for this clone. The J gene is TRBJ2-6, the V gene TRBV7-2; 14 nucleotides align to TRBD2. J gave up 0 bases and V 5 bases, and 3 bases lay outside the gene matches. CDR1 is SGHTA and CDR2 is FQGNSA in the germline V gene. The CDR3 sequence is 18 residues long. CDR3 protein: CASSETSGRASGANVLTF. As DNA, the CDR3 is TGTGCCAGCAGCGAGACTAGCGGGAGGGCCTCTGGGGCCAACGTCCTGACTTTC.

The chain carries TRBV5-6 and TRBJ2-7, with 7 bases matching TRBD2. In germline, CDR1 is SGHDT, CDR2 YYEEEE. Trimming at V came to 1 base and at J to 3 bases, leaving 7 bases not matched to a gene. The CDR3 consists of 15 residues. The CDR3, as DNA: TGTGCCAGCAGCTTGAGTCTAGCGGCCTACTACGAGCAGTACTTC. Its translation is CASSLSLAAYYEQYF.